What follows is one T cell receptor beta chain and its context. What it recognizes is unknown. These data originate in a study of cytomegalovirus exposure and HLA in healthy donors. Overall study context: The Caucasian-associated ancestry cluster held around 81% of under 450 genotyped donors. Study results and caveats: The study flagged approximately 180 TCR beta chains as cytomegalovirus-associated.

Primers for the PCR totalled 60 Vbeta and 13 Jbeta. Assay: immunoSEQ multiplex PCR; the TCRdb copy retains only in-frame clones and omits some. Of roughly 130,000 clones in the sample, 75% to 85% were seen once. Germline V gene sequence: CDR1 MNHEY, CDR2 SVGAGI. Between the trimmed V and J ends, which lost 5 bases and 0 bases, there was a span of 11 bases. There are 14 residues in the CDR3. This sequence was found in a male donor in good health and CMV-seronegative. The rearrangement links TRBV6-5 to TRBJ2-7; tentative D call: TRBD2 (5 bases). Input material: PBMCs. This CDR3 is CASSNTRGSYEQYF. The DNA of the CDR3 is TGTGCCAGCAGTAACACCCGGGGCTCCTACGAGCAGTACTTC.